The 27 T cell receptor beta chains below were found in one sample sequenced in a study of cytomegalovirus exposure and HLA in healthy donors. Clones were read by immunoSEQ multiplex PCR, and TCRdb kept only the in-frame ones, dropping some. The sample carries about 120,000 clones, approximately 90% recorded once. The sequenced material came from PBMCs. The receptors come from a man aged 18 to 29 in good health and CMV-seropositive.

V and J are TRBV4-3 and TRBJ1-6, with 8 positions matching TRBD1. Losses at the gene ends were 1 base for V and 0 bases for J; bases not matched to a gene: 14. CDR1 LGHNA and CDR2 YSLEER come from the germline V gene. The CDR3 runs 21 residues. The CDR3 loop reads CASSQGFLGQASSSYNSPLHF. The CDR3, as DNA: TGCGCCAGCAGCCAAGGATTTCTGGGACAGGCCTCAAGCTCCTATAATTCACCCCTCCACTTT.

This clone has just one count. The chain joins TRBV4-3 to TRBJ2-2; 7 bases align to TRBD2. In germline, CDR1 is LGHNA, CDR2 YSLEER. Trimming cost V 0 bases and J 7 bases; bases outside gene matches: 2. The CDR3 spans 14 residues. This CDR3 is CASSQDAGVGELFF. CDR3 bases: TGCGCCAGCAGCCAAGATGCGGGGGTCGGGGAGCTGTTTTTT.

The V gene is TRBV4-1, the J gene TRBJ1-2; D gene unclear. The germline V and J ends were trimmed by 3 bases and 4 bases, with 9 bases remaining between them. This CDR3 comprises 13 residues. CDR1 and CDR2 from the germline V gene are MGHRA and YSYEKL. CDR3 loop: CASSHPISYGYTF. As DNA, the CDR3 is TGCGCCAGCAGCCACCCTATTTCCTATGGCTACACCTTC.

The gene calls are TRBV21-1 and TRBJ2-7; the table gives TRBD1 as D, unverified against the DNA. TRBV21-1 corresponds to a pseudogene. The CDR3 extends over 18 amino acids. CDR3 residues: CASSKRDRGFRRDYEQYF. The CDR3 coding sequence is TGTGCCAGCAGCAAACGTGACAGGGGTTTTCGCAGGGACTACGAGCAGTACTTC.

This chain connects TRBV5-4 to TRBJ2-1; the match to TRBD2 covers 10 bases. CDR3 size: 16 residues. Germline V gene data show CDR1 as SGHNT and CDR2 as YYREEE (reference sequence). J was trimmed by 2 bases and V by 2 bases; bases with no gene match: 4. This CDR3 is CASSFILAGTYNEQFF. The DNA for the CDR3 is TGTGCCAGCAGCTTTATACTAGCGGGAACCTACAATGAGCAGTTCTTC.

This chain links TRBV4-1 with TRBJ2-5, with D possibly matching TRBD1 (6 bases). The CDR3 runs 14 residues. CDR1 MGHRA and CDR2 YSYEKL come from the germline V gene. Trimming removed 4 bases at V and 5 bases at J, with 14 bases between. CDR3 loop: CASSPYGGRETQYF. CDR3 DNA sequence: TGCGCCAGCAGCCCCTATGGGGGCCGTGAGACCCAGTACTTC.

The chain couples TRBV19 to TRBJ2-7, with a tentative D call TRBD1 (6 bases). This CDR3 has 15 residues. Germline assignment: CDR1 LNHDA and CDR2 SQIVND (reference sequence). The V and J ends lost 4 bases and 5 bases respectively, with 18 bases between them. CDR3 loop: CASSRPAGVRNEQYF. The DNA of the CDR3 is TGTGCCAGTAGTAGGCCGGCAGGGGTAAGGAACGAGCAGTACTTC.

The rearrangement uses TRBV2 and TRBJ1-5; D is uncertain. The CDR3 extends over 15 amino acids. The V gene's germline CDR1 is SNHLY and CDR2 FYNNEI. V shed 4 bases and J shed 1 base, with 11 bases lying between them. The CDR3 is CASSGEGSSNQPQHF. For the CDR3, the DNA is TGTGCCAGCAGTGGGGAGGGTTCGAGCAATCAGCCCCAGCATTTT. The full variable domain, in which reference TRBV2 and TRBJ1-5 provide the parts outside the CDR3, is EPEVTQTPSHQVTQMGQEVILRCVPISNHLYFYWYRQILGQKVEFLVSFYNNEISEKSEIFDDQFSVERPDGSNFTLKIRSTKLEDSAMYFCASSGEGSSNQPQHFGDGTRLSIL.

The chain links TRBV7-2 to TRBJ1-1; D remains unclear. Germline V lookup: CDR1 SGHTA, CDR2 FQGNSA. With 1 base removed from V and 1 base from J, the gap between germline ends came to 10 bases. The CDR3 spans 15 residues. CDR3 loop: CASSLDSSPNTEAFF. CDR3 DNA sequence: TGTGCCAGCAGCTTAGACAGTTCTCCGAACACTGAAGCTTTCTTT.

This sequence joins TRBV6-5 and TRBJ1-2; unclear D gene. The germline gives CDR1 MNHEY, CDR2 SVGAGI. The CDR3 has 14 amino acids. Trimming took off 7 bases at V and 7 bases at J, with 19 bases between the two ends. CDR3 DNA: TGTGCCAGCACCAACCAGCGGCAATTCGGTGGCTACACCTTC. The encoded protein is CASTNQRQFGGYTF.

The J gene is TRBJ2-1, the V gene TRBV7-2; perhaps TRBD1 as D (5 bases). Germline-derived CDR1 and CDR2 are SGHTA and FQGNSA. The germline V and J ends were trimmed by 3 bases and 7 bases, with 22 bases remaining between them. This CDR3 comprises 17 residues. The CDR3 DNA follows: TGTGCCAGCAGCTTCGGGTTCAAGCCGACAGAGCTTAATGAGCAGTTCTTC. Its protein is CASSFGFKPTELNEQFF.

V usage is TRBV6-5 and J usage is TRBJ1-1; TRBD1 matches at 7 bases. Germline V lookup: CDR1 MNHEY, CDR2 SVGAGI. V lost 2 bases, J lost 7 bases, and 7 bases stayed unmatched. The CDR3 length is 14 residues. CDR3 protein: CASSYRGRELEAFF. For the CDR3, the DNA is TGTGCCAGCAGTTACAGGGGGCGCGAGCTTGAAGCTTTCTTT.

V gene TRBV6-1 combines with J gene TRBJ1-5; perhaps TRBD1 as D (5 bases). The CDR3 length is 14 residues. Germline V gives CDR1 MNHNS, CDR2 SASEGT. The V end lost 3 bases, the J end lost 5 bases, and 11 bases lay between the germline ends. The CDR3 DNA reads TGTGCCAGCAGTGACGGCGGGGGATATCAGCCCCAGCATTTT. The encoded protein is CASSDGGGYQPQHF.

The chain joins TRBV9 to TRBJ1-6; TRBD1 aligns across 7 bases. After removal of 0 bases from V and 7 bases from J, the junction contained 1 base not matched to a gene. CDR3 length equals 14 residues. Per the germline V gene, CDR1 is SGDLS and CDR2 is YYNGEE. The DNA of the CDR3 is TGTGCCAGCAGCGTAGGGGACAGAAATTCACCCCTCCACTTT. Translating gives CASSVGDRNSPLHF.

V and J are TRBV19 and TRBJ2-2; 12 nucleotides match TRBD2. V gave up 4 bases and J gave up 4 bases; unmatched junction bases: 7. The CDR3 covers 17 residues. The germline gives CDR1 LNHDA, CDR2 SQIVND (reference sequence). The CDR3 loop is CASSTSGGGFGTGELFF. The CDR3 coding sequence is TGTGCCAGTAGTACTAGCGGGGGGGGTTTTGGCACCGGGGAGCTGTTTTTT.

The V call is TRBV6-6, the J call TRBJ2-2, with D perhaps matching TRBD1 (5 bases). The CDR3 runs 14 residues. V lost 6 bases and J 3 bases, leaving 11 bases between the germline ends. Germline V lookup: CDR1 MNHNY, CDR2 SVGAGI (reference sequence). The CDR3 sequence: CASSPTAYTGELFF. The CDR3 DNA sequence: TGTGCCAGCAGCCCGACAGCGTACACCGGGGAGCTGTTTTTT.

This chain uses TRBV4-1 with TRBJ1-2, with a possible D match to TRBD1 (6 bases). The germline V gene has CDR1 MGHRA and CDR2 YSYEKL. The CDR3 is 12 residues long. V was clipped by 0 bases and J by 13 bases, with 12 bases between them. This CDR3 reads CASSQDEQGSTF. As DNA, the CDR3 is TGCGCCAGCAGCCAAGATGAACAGGGAAGCACCTTC.

The chain recombines TRBV27 with TRBJ2-3, with D maybe TRBD2 (6 bases). This CDR3 contains 15 residues. Deletions cut 3 bases from V and 4 bases from J, with 14 bases between. Germline V gene lookup returns CDR1 MNHEY and CDR2 SMNVEV (reference sequence). CDR3 sequence: CASSLAGTVADTQYF. For the CDR3, the DNA is TGTGCCAGCAGTTTGGCCGGGACTGTGGCAGATACGCAGTATTTT.

This clone occurred a few times. The chain employs TRBV7-9 and TRBJ1-1, with TRBD1 as a possible D gene (6 bases). CDR1 is SEHNR, CDR2 FQNEAQ, per germline (reference sequence). Trimming pared 5 bases from V and 5 bases from J, leaving 15 bases between. CDR3 length: 14 residues. The CDR3 protein is CASSRGGASTEAFF. The CDR3 nucleotides read TGTGCCAGCAGCCGCGGGGGCGCATCGACTGAAGCTTTCTTT.

The chain uses TRBV6-6 and TRBJ2-7; D might be TRBD1 (5 bases). V dropped 2 bases and J dropped 4 bases, with 12 bases sitting between them. This CDR3 region has 14 residues. CDR1 and CDR2 (germline): MNHNY, SVGAGI (reference sequence). CDR3 nucleotides: TGTGCCAGCAGTTACCAGGGCGATGGTTACGAGCAGTACTTC. This translates into CASSYQGDGYEQYF.

The chain joins TRBV5-1 to TRBJ2-7, with D perhaps matching TRBD2 (5 bases). The V end was cut by 5 bases, the J end by 1 base, with 19 bases between. This CDR3 is 16 amino acids long. From germline, CDR1 is SGHRS and CDR2 YFSETQ. CDR3 protein: CASRKLQDGNSYEQYF. CDR3 bases: TGCGCCAGCAGGAAGCTGCAGGACGGGAATTCCTACGAGCAGTACTTC.

The rearrangement joins TRBV6-1 to TRBJ1-5, with a weak D call TRBD1 (6 bases). CDR3 length: 20 residues. Germline assignment: CDR1 MNHNS and CDR2 SASEGT. Trimming removed 0 bases from V and 7 bases from J, with 28 bases in between. The CDR3 loop reads CASSEAFRQGMGMWNQPQHF. For the CDR3, the DNA is TGTGCCAGCAGTGAAGCGTTTAGGCAGGGGATGGGGATGTGGAACCAGCCCCAGCATTTT.

This chain joins TRBV11-2 and TRBJ2-5; D is perhaps TRBD2 (7 bases). The germline V gene encodes CDR1 SGHAT and CDR2 FQNNGV. Trimming pared 2 bases from V and 3 bases from J, leaving 16 bases between. The CDR3 length is 16 residues. Here the CDR3 DNA reads TGTGCCAGCAGCTTATTTCGGCGGGGGCCCAAAGAGACCCAGTACTTC. This codes for CASSLFRRGPKETQYF.

The rearrangement joins TRBV7-2 to TRBJ1-1; maybe TRBD1 (6 bases). CDR1 is SGHTA and CDR2 is FQGNSA in the germline V gene. The length of the CDR3 is 14 residues. The V end lost 4 bases, the J end lost 1 base, and 10 bases lay between the germline ends. CDR3 protein: CASSSWTENTEAFF. CDR3 bases: TGTGCCAGCAGCTCCTGGACAGAGAACACTGAAGCTTTCTTT.

The chain recombines TRBV28 with TRBJ1-1; D is unresolved. V gave up 3 bases and J gave up 0 bases, with 5 bases separating them. Per the germline V gene, CDR1 is MDHEN and CDR2 is SYDVKM. CDR3 length: 13 amino acids. CDR3 DNA: TGTGCCAGCAGTTTGACACTGAACACTGAAGCTTTCTTT. Protein sequence: CASSLTLNTEAFF.

V gene TRBV5-6 combines with J gene TRBJ2-7; the D is unclear. The CDR3 runs to 11 residues. Germline V gene data show CDR1 as SGHDT and CDR2 as YYEEEE. V lost 4 bases and J lost 6, with 8 bases in between. This CDR3 is CASSLLSEQYF. CDR3 nucleotide sequence: TGTGCCAGCAGCCTGTTATCCGAGCAGTACTTC.

This chain connects TRBV9 to TRBJ2-7, with TRBD2 matching over 9 bases. CDR3 length: 16 amino acids. Germline trimming cut 4 bases from V and 4 bases from J; bases unmatched to any gene: 12. In germline, CDR1 is SGDLS, CDR2 YYNGEE. The CDR3 nucleotides are TGTGCCAGCAGCTTCAGTGGGATAGCGGGGGTGTACGAGCAGTACTTC. The encoded protein is CASSFSGIAGVYEQYF. Drawing the rest from reference TRBV9 and TRBJ2-7, the complete variable domain is DSGVTQTPKHLITATGQRVTLRCSPRSGDLSVYWYQQSLDQGLQFLIQYYNGEERAKGNILERFSAQQFPDLHSELNLSSLELGDSALYFCASSFSGIAGVYEQYFGPGTRLTVT.